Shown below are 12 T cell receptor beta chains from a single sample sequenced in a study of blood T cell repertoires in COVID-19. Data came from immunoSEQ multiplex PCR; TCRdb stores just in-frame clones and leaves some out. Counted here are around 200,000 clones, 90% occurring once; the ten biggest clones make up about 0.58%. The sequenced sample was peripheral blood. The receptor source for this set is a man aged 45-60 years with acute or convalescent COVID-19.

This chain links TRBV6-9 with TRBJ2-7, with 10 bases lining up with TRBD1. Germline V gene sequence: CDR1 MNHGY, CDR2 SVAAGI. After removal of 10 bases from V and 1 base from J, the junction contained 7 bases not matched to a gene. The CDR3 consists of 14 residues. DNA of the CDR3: TGTGCCAATATAAGACAGGGGGCTTCCTACGAGCAGTACGTC. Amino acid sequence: CANIRQGASYEQYV.

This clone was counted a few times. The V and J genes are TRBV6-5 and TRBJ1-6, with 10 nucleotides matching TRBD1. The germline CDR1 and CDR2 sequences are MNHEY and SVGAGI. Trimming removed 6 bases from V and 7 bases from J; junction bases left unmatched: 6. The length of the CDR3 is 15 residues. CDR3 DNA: TGTGCCAGCAGGCAACCGGGACAGGGGAATTCACCCCTCCACTTT. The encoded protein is CASRQPGQGNSPLHF.

The CDR3 reads CASSPEPGSGANVLTF. As DNA, the CDR3 is TGTGCCAGCAGCCCGGAACCGGGATCTGGGGCCAACGTCCTGACTTTC. The chain recombines TRBV7-2 with TRBJ2-6; D might be TRBD2 (5 bases). V shed 5 bases and J shed 1 base, with 12 bases lying between them. The V gene's germline CDR1 is SGHTA and CDR2 FQGNSA. The CDR3 has 16 amino acids.

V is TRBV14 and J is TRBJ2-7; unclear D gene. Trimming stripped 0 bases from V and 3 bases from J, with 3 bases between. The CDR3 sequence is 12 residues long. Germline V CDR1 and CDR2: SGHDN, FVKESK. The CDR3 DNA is TGTGCCAGCAGCCAAGATTACTACGAGCAGTACTTC. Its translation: CASSQDYYEQYF. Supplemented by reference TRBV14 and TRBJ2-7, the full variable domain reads EAGVTQFPSHSVIEKGQTVTLRCDPISGHDNLYWYRRVMGKEIKFLLHFVKESKQDESGMPNNRFLAERTGGTYSTLKVQPAELEDSGVYFCASSQDYYEQYFGPGTRLTVT.

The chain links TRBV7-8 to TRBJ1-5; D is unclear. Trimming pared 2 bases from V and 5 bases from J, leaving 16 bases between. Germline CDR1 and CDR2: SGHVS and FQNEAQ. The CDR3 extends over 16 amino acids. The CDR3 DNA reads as TGTGCCAGCAGCTTACATAGGTGGCAGGCCCATCAGCCCCAGCATTTT. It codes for CASSLHRWQAHQPQHF.

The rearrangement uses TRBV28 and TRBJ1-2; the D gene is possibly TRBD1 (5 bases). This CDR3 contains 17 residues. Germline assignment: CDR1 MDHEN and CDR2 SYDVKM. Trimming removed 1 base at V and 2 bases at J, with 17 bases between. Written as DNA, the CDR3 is TGTGCCAGCAGTTTATCCAGCGGGGCAGTGGGGAACTATGGCTACACCTTC. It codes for CASSLSSGAVGNYGYTF.

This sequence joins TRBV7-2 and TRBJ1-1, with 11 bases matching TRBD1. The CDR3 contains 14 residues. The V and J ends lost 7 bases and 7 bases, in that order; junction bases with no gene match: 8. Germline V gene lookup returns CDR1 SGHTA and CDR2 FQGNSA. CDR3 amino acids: CASIADRGQVEAFF. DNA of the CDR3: TGTGCCAGCATCGCGGACAGGGGGCAGGTTGAAGCTTTCTTT.

The CDR3, as DNA: TGCGCCAGCAGCGTTTTAGCGGGGGAGAGCGATGAGCAGTTCTTC. This sequence encodes CASSVLAGESDEQFF. The rearrangement joins TRBV5-1 to TRBJ2-1; 9 bases agree with TRBD2. Germline V gene sequence: CDR1 SGHRS, CDR2 YFSETQ. The ends lost 4 bases at V and 8 bases at J; junction bases unmatched: 10. The CDR3 is 15 residues long.

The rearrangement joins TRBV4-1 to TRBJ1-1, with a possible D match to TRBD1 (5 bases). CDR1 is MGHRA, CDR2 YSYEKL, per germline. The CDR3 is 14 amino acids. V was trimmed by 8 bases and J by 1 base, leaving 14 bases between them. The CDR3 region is CASGPETANTEAFF. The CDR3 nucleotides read TGCGCCAGCGGCCCCGAGACAGCGAACACTGAAGCTTTCTTT.

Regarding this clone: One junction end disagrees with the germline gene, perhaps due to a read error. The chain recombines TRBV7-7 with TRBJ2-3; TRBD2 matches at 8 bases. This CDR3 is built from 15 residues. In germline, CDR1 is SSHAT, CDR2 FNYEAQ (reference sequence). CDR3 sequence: CASSLGTRGTDTQYF. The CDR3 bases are TGTGCTAGCAGCTTAGGGACTAGGGGCACAGATACGCAGTATTTT.

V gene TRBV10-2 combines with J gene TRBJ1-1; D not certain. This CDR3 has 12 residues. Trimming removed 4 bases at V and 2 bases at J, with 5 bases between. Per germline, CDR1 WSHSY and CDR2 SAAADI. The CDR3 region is CASSAGNTEAFF. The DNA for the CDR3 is TGCGCCAGCAGTGCCGGTAACACTGAAGCTTTCTTT.

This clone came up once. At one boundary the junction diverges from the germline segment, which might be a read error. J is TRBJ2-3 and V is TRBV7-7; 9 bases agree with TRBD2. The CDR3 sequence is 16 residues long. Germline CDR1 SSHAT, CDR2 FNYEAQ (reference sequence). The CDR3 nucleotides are TGTGCTAGCAGCTTAGGGCGGGGGGGAAGCACAGATACGCAGTATTTT. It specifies CASSLGRGGSTDTQYF.